This entry lists 15 T cell receptor beta chains sequenced from one sample in a study of regulatory T cells in long-lasting Graves disease (dated by TCRdb to about 2021). The receptor library was made with multiplex PCR. The sequencer listed for this sample is Illumina HiSeq 4000. CDR3 regions were amplified by Arm-PCR with iRepertoire HTBI primers to construct TCR beta libraries. TCRdb ran its own pipeline on the public reads, namely fastp trimming at Q25 and MiXCR clone calling, and kept in-frame beta chains. Rows are combined by CDR3 protein, so each entry shows the most common genes and DNA. The sample records fewer than 600,000 distinct CDR3 sequences, about 22% of which are singletons. The leading ten clones occupy 10% to 15% of the sample. The sample's time point label is to be understood as: persistent/refractory GD, antithyroid drugs over 5 years with positive TRAb. For both TCR sequencing and RNA sequencing, RNA was extracted from PBMCs in TRIzol.

This specimen was peripheral blood mononuclear cells (PBMCs), taken when the disease was refractory, from a patient treated with antithyroid drugs. All receptors come from a female donor with Graves disease.

This clonotype was counted at least ten times. The chain is built from TRBV28 and TRBJ1-2, with D uncertain. The CDR3 is made up of 13 amino acids. Germline CDR1 and CDR2: MDHEN and SYDVKM. V was trimmed by 5 bases and J by 4 bases, leaving 11 bases between them. In DNA, the CDR3 is TGTGCCAGCAGTGACGGCCGGATCTATGGCTACACCTTC. The encoded protein is CASSDGRIYGYTF.

This rearrangement joins TRBV20-1 to TRBJ1-1; tentative D call: TRBD1 (6 bases). The CDR3 spans 15 residues. V was cut by 1 base and J by 3 bases, with 15 bases left in between. Germline loops: CDR1 DFQATT, CDR2 SNEGSKA (reference sequence). CDR3 loop: CSARGARGRDTEAFF. CDR3 bases: TGCAGTGCTAGAGGGGCCAGGGGAAGGGACACTGAAGCTTTCTTT.

This clonotype was detected ten times or more. V and J are TRBV28 and TRBJ1-2; the D gene is possibly TRBD1 (5 bases). Germline lookup yields CDR1 MDHEN and CDR2 SYDVKM. The CDR3 runs to 15 residues. V shed 8 bases and J shed 4 bases, with 20 bases lying between them. Here the CDR3 DNA reads TGTGCCAGCTCCCCCCGGGACGGGGGGAGCTATGGCTACACCTTC. Translated: CASSPRDGGSYGYTF.

This clonotype was seen many times. V and J are TRBV7-9 and TRBJ1-5, with D perhaps TRBD1 (6 bases). Trimming removed 7 bases from V and 5 bases from J, with 15 bases in between. Germline values: CDR1 SEHNR, CDR2 FQNEAQ (reference sequence). The CDR3 runs 14 residues. CDR3 DNA: TGTGCCAGCACCAGAGGCAGGGGTGATCAGCCCCAGCATTTT. Translation: CASTRGRGDQPQHF.

The rearrangement joins TRBV2 to TRBJ1-2, with D hard to call. This CDR3 is 12 amino acids long. From germline, CDR1 is SNHLY and CDR2 FYNNEI. V gave up 1 base and J gave up 7 bases, with 7 bases separating them. Here the CDR3 DNA reads TGTGCCAGCAGTGAAGGGCTTAGTGGCTACACCTTC. It is translated as CASSEGLSGYTF.

This clonotype was seen only a few times. The chain recombines TRBV4-1 with TRBJ2-7, with no clear D. With 0 bases removed from V and 2 bases from J, the gap between germline ends came to 8 bases. The length of the CDR3 is 14 residues. The germline CDR1 and CDR2 sequences are MGHRA and YSYEKL. The CDR3 DNA reads as TGCGCCAGCAGCCAAGATAGTCAGCCCTACGAGCAGTACTTC. It specifies CASSQDSQPYEQYF.

This clonotype was seen more than once but under ten times. The chain recombines TRBV7-2 with TRBJ1-2; 7 bases map to TRBD1. The V gene's germline CDR1 is SGHTA and CDR2 FQGNSA. J was trimmed by 7 bases and V by 4 bases; bases with no gene match: 6. This CDR3 spans 13 amino acids. CDR3 sequence (DNA): TGTGCCAGCAGCTATGGGACAGACGTTGGCTACACCTTC. It encodes CASSYGTDVGYTF.

This clonotype was seen many times. The J gene is TRBJ2-5, the V gene TRBV7-3; D is possibly TRBD2 (5 bases). Trimming left V 1 base short and J 5 bases short, with 11 bases between. Germline assignment: CDR1 SGHTA and CDR2 FQGTGA. This CDR3 contains 14 residues. The DNA of the CDR3 is TGTGCCAGCAGCTTAAAACCTGGGGAGGAGACCCAGTACTTC. Its translation is CASSLKPGEETQYF.

This clonotype was counted many times. V and J are TRBV2 and TRBJ2-7; 8 bases align to TRBD2. V dropped 6 bases and J dropped 5; count of bases not matched to a gene: 12. This CDR3 is built from 15 residues. The germline CDR1 and CDR2 sequences are SNHLY and FYNNEI. CDR3 nucleotide sequence: TGTGCCAGCAGCCCCCCGGGGGGGGGGCGGAACGAGCAGTACTTC. It is translated as CASSPPGGGRNEQYF.

About this clonotype itself: This may be a read error: a much more frequent sequence differs by one nucleotide. The chain is built from TRBV10-3 and TRBJ2-7, with 8 nucleotides matching TRBD2. The CDR3 is 14 amino acids. CDR1 and CDR2 (germline): ENHRY, SYGVKD. Here the CDR3 reads CAISDERERNERYF. DNA of the CDR3: TGTGCCATCAGTGATGAGCGGGAGCGCAACGAGCGGTACTTC.

This clonotype was seen at least ten times. The genes are TRBV28 and TRBJ1-4; possible D gene TRBD1, 6 bases. The CDR3 is 16 amino acids. The V end was cut by 5 bases, the J end by 2 bases, with 15 bases between. The germline gives CDR1 MDHEN, CDR2 SYDVKM. The CDR3 DNA sequence: TGTGCCAGCAGTCGAAGGGGGTGGTGGACTAATGAAAAACTGTTTTTT. Translated, it gives CASSRRGWWTNEKLFF. Full variable domain (outside the CDR3, taken from reference TRBV28 and TRBJ1-4): DVKVTQSSRYLVKRTGEKVFLECVQDMDHENMFWYRQDPGLGLRLIYFSYDVKMKEKGDIPEGYSVSREKKERFSLILESASTNQTSMYLCASSRRGWWTNEKLFFGSGTQLSVL.

Ten or more counts support this clonotype. V is TRBV2 and J is TRBJ1-5; D is undetermined. The length of the CDR3 is 14 residues. The germline V and J ends were trimmed by 4 bases and 6 bases, with 13 bases remaining between them. In germline, CDR1 is SNHLY, CDR2 FYNNEI. The CDR3 loop reads CASSAEQSSQPQHF. The CDR3 coding sequence is TGTGCCAGCAGTGCGGAACAGAGTAGTCAGCCCCAGCATTTT.

Points on this clonotype: A much larger clone differs from this one at a single base, so this may be a read error. The chain combines TRBV28 with TRBJ2-7, with 8 bases identical to TRBD2. Looked up from germline, CDR1 is MDHEN and CDR2 is SYDVKM. The CDR3 loop spans 16 amino acids. CDR3 DNA: TGTGCCAGCAGTGTTGGGCCGGGACTAGTTCTCTACGAGCAGTGCTTC. Translating gives CASSVGPGLVLYEQCF.

This clonotype was seen a few times. The rearrangement links TRBV2 to TRBJ1-6; D not resolved. The CDR3 consists of 17 residues. Germline-derived CDR1 and CDR2 are SNHLY and FYNNEI. Between the trimmed V and J ends, which lost 6 bases and 0 bases, there was a span of 15 bases. The DNA of the CDR3 is TGTGCCAGCAGCTGGGGTCCGGGAAGCTCCTATAATTCACCCCTCCACTTT. It specifies CASSWGPGSSYNSPLHF.

This clonotype has more than one count but fewer than ten. The chain's CDR3 is CASSYSGLAKNIQYF. CDR3 nucleotides: TGTGCCAGCAGTTACTCGGGCTTAGCCAAAAACATTCAGTACTTC. This chain joins TRBV6-5 and TRBJ2-4, with D hard to call. CDR3 length: 15 amino acids. With 0 bases removed from V and 0 bases from J, the gap between germline ends came to 6 bases. Germline-derived CDR1 and CDR2 are MNHEY and SVGAGI.